The text below deals with one T cell receptor beta chain. This entry belongs to a study of blood T cell repertoires in COVID-19. The overall study: Acute and convalescent COVID-19 specimens originated in the United States, Italy and Spain. T cells, B-cell-depleted T cells, or PBMCs provided the cDNA or gDNA that served as material.

In the source study's methods: Amplified reference gene primers provided the basis for estimating nucleated cell counts. Generated by immunoSEQ multiplex PCR, the TCRdb table keeps only in-frame clones and is missing some. V and J calls and clone size are as listed in that table; D and trimming were resolved from the DNA. The data contain approximately 60,000 clones, 60% to 85% of them singletons. The TCR sequence derives from a woman older than 75 with acute or convalescent COVID-19. The sample consisted of peripheral blood.

DNA for the CDR3: TGTGCCAGCTCCCGTGAGGGGACTAGCGGGAGTTTAGGCAAAAACATTCAGTACTTC. Translation: CASSREGTSGSLGKNIQYF. The chain uses TRBV7-2 and TRBJ2-4, with 14 nucleotides matching TRBD2. The CDR3 contains 19 residues. Germline V gene data show CDR1 as SGHTA and CDR2 as FQGNSA. Trimming at V came to 8 bases and at J to 3 bases, leaving 15 bases not matched to a gene.